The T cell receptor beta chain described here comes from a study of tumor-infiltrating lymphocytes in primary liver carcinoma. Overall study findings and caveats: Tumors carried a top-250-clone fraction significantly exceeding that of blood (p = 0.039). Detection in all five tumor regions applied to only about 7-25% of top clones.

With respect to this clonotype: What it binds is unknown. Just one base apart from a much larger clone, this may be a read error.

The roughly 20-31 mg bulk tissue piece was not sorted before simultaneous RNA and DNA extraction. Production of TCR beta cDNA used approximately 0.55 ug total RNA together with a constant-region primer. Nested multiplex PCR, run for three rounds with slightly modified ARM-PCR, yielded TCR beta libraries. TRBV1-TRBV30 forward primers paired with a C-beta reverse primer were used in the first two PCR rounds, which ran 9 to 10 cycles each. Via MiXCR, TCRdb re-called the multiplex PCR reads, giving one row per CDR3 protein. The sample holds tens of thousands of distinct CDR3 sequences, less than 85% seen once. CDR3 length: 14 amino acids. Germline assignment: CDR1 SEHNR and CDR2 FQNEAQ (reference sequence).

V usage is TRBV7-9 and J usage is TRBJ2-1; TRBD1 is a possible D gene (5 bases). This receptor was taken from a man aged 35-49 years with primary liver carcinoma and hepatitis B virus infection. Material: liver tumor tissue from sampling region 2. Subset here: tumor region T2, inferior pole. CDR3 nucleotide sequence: TGTGTCAGCAGTTATAGGGGCCCGGAGAATGAGCAGTTCTTC. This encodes CVSSYRGPENEQFF. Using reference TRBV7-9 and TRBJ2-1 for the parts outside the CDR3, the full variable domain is DTGVSQNPRHKITKRGQNVTFRCDPISEHNRLYWYRQTLGQGPEFLTYFQNEAQLEKSRLLSDRFSAERPKGSFSTLEIQRTEQGDSAMYLCVSSYRGPENEQFFGPGTRLTVL.